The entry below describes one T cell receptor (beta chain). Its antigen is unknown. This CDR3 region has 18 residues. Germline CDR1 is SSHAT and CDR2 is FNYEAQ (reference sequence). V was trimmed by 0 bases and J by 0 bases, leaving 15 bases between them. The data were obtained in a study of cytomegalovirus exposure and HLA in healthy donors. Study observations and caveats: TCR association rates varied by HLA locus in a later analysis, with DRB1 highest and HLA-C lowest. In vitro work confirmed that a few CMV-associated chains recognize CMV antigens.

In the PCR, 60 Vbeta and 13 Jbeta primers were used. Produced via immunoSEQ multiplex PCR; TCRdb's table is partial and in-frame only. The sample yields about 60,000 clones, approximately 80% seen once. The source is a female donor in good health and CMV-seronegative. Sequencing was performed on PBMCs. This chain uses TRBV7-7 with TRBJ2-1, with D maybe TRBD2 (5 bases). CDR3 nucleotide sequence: TGTGCCAGCAGCTTAGCCCCGGTGCGGGCCAACTCCTACAATGAGCAGTTCTTC. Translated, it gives CASSLAPVRANSYNEQFF.